This T cell receptor (beta chain) originates from a study of CD8 T cells in ankylosing spondylitis. Findings of the study overall: Among TCR beta sequences, a motif of fewer than 10 highly homologous variants appeared characteristic of ankylosing spondylitis blood. Matched synovial fluid from ankylosing spondylitis patients was reported to be enriched for disease-linked clones.

TCRdb re-called the 5' RACE reads through MiXCR, storing one row per CDR3 protein. Of 700,000 to 850,000 distinct CDR3 sequences in the sample, about an eighth were seen once. On this clonotype itself: Its antigen remains unidentified.

Trimming removed 0 bases at V and 10 bases at J, with 17 bases between. This CDR3 is 14 amino acids long. Germline CDR1 reads SGDLS; CDR2 reads YYNGEE. The V and J genes are TRBV9 and TRBJ2-7; D unresolved. This sequence originates from a male donor with ankylosing spondylitis. The material sequenced was blood, either unsorted or a sorted T cell fraction (not recorded which). This CDR3 reads CASSVEALSTSQYF. The CDR3 DNA is TGTGCCAGCAGCGTAGAGGCACTATCTACGTCCCAGTACTTC.